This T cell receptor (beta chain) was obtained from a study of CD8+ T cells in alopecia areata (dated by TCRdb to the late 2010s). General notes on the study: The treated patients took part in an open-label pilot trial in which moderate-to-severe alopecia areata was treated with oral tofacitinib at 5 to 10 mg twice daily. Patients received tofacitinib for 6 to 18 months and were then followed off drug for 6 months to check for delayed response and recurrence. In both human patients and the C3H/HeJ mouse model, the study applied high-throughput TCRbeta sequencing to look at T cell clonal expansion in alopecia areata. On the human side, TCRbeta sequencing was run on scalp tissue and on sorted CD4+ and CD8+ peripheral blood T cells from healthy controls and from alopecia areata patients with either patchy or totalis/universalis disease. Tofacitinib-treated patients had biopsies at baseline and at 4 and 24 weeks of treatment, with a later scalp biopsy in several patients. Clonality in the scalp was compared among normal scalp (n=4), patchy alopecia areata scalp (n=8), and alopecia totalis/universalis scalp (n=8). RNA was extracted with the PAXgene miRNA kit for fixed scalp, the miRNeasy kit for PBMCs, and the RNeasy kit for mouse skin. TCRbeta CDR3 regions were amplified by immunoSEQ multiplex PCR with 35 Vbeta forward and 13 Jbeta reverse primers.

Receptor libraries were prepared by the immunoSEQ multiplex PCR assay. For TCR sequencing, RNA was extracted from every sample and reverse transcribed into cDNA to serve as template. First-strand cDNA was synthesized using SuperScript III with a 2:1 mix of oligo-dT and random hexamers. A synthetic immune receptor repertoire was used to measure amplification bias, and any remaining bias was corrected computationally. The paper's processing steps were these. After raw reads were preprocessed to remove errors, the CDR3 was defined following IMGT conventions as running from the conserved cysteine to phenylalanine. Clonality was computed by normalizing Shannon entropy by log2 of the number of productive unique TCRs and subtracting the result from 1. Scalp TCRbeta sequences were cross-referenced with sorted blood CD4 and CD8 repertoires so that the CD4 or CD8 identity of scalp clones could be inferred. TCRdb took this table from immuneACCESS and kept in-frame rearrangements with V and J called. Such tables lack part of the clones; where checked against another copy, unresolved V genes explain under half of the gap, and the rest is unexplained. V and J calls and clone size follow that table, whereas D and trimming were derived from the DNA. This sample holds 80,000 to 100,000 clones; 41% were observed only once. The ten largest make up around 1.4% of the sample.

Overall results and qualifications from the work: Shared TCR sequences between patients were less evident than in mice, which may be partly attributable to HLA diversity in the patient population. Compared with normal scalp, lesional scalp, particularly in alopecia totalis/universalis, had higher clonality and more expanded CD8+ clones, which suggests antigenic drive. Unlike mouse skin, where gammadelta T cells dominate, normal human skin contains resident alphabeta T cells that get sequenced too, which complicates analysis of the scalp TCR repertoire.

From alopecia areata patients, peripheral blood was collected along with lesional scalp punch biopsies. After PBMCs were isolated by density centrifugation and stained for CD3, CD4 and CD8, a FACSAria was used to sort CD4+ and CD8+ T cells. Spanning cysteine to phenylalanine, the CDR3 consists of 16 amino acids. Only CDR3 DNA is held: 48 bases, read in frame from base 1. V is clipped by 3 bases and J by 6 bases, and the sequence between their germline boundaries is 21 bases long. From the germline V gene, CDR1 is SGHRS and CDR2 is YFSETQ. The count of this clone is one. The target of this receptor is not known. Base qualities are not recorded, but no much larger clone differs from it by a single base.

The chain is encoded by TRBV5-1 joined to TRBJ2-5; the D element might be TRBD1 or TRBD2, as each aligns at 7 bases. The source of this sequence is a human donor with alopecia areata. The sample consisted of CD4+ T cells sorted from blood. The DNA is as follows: TGCGCCAGCAGCTCCTTCGGGACTACACAGGGGAAGACCCAGTACTTC. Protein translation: CASSSFGTTQGKTQYF.